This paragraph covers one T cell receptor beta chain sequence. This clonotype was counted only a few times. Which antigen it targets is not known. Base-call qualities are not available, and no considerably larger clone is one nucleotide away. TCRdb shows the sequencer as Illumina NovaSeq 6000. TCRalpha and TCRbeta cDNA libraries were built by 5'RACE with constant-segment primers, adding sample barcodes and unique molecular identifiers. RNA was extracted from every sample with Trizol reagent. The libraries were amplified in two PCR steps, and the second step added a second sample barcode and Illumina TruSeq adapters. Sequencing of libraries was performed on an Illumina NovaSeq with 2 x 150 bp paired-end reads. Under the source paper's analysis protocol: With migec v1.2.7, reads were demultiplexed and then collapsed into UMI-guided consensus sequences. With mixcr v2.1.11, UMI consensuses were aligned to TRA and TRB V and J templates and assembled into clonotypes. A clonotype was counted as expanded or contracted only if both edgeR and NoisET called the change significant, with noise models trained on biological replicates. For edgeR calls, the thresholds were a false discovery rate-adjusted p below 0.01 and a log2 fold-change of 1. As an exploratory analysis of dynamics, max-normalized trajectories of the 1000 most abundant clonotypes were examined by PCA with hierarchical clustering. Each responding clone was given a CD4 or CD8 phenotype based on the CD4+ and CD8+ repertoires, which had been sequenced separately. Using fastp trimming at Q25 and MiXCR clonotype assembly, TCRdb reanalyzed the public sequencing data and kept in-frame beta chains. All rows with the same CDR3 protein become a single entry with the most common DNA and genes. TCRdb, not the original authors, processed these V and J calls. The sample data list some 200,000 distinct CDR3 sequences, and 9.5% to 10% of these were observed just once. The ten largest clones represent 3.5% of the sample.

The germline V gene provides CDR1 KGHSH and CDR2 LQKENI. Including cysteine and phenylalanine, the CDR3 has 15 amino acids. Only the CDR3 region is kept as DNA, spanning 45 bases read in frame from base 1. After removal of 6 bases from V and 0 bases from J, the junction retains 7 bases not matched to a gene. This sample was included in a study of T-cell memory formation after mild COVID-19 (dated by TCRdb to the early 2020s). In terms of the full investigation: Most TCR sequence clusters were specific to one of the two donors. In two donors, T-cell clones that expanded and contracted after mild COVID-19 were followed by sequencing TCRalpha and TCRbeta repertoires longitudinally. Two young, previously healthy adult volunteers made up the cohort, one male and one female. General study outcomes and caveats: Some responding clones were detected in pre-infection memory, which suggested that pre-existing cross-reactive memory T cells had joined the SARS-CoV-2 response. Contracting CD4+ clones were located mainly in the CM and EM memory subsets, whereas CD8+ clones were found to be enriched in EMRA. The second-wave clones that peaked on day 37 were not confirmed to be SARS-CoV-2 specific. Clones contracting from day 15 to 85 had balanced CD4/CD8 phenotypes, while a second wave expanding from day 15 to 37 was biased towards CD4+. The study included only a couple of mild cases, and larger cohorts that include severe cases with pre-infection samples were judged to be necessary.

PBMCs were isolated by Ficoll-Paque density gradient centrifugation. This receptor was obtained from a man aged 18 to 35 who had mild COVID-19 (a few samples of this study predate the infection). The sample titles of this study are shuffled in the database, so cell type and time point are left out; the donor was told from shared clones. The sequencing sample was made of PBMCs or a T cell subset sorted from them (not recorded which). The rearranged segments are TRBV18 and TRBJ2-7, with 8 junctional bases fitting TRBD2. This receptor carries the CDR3 CASSQAGVSSYEQYF. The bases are TGTGCCAGCTCGCAAGCGGGGGTCAGCTCCTACGAGCAGTACTTC.